This section outlines one T cell receptor beta chain sequence together with its context. Generated by immunoSEQ multiplex PCR, the TCRdb table keeps only in-frame clones and is missing some. The table includes roughly 440,000 clones, about nine tenths detected once. Trimming removed 10 bases from V and 4 bases from J; junction bases left unmatched: 9. CDR1 is MNHEY, CDR2 SVGAGI, per germline. CDR3 length: 14 residues. The data belong to a study of blood T cell repertoires in COVID-19. This sequence originates from a woman between 45 and 65 years old with COVID-19, enrolled during active disease. The sequenced material came from peripheral blood. The chain has TRBV6-5 and TRBJ1-2, with 10 bases lining up with TRBD1. The CDR3 bases are TGTGCCACCTCCTTCCGGGACAGGGGCTATGGCTACACCTTC. Amino acids: CATSFRDRGYGYTF.